This TCR beta chain came from a study of blood T cells in healthy people across ages. Study-wide results and limits: With age, beta diversity per million T cells declined roughly linearly, significantly by 40.

Using a J-beta primer mix together with a sample-barcoded 5' primer, a second PCR was run for about 6 to 11 cycles. Each CDR3 protein is one row after TCRdb ran MiXCR on the 5' RACE reads. The profile shows over a million distinct CDR3 sequences, roughly 64% of them singletons. Isolated PBMCs totaled at least 6 million in each sample. On this clonotype: What it binds is unknown.

CDR3 size: 13 residues. V gave up 1 base and J gave up 8 bases; unmatched junction bases: 1. Germline V CDR1 and CDR2: SNHLY, FYNNEI. This TCR was recovered from a man aged 18 to 29 in good health. Input material: blood. The chain has TRBV2 and TRBJ1-5, with 8 bases lining up with TRBD1. The CDR3 is CASSEEQGEPQHF. Written as DNA, the CDR3 is TGTGCCAGCAGTGAAGAACAGGGGGAGCCCCAGCATTTT.